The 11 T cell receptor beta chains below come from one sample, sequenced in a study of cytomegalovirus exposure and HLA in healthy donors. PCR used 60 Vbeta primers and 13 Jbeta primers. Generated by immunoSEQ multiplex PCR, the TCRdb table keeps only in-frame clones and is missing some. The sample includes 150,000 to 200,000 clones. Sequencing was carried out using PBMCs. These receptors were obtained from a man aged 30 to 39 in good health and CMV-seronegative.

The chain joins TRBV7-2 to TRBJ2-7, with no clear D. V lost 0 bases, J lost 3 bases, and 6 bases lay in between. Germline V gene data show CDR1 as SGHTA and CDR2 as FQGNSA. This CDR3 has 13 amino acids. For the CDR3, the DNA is TGTGCCAGCAGCTTAGCCCGACTCTACGAGCAGTACTTC. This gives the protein CASSLARLYEQYF. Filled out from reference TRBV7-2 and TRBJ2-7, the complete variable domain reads GAGVSQSPSNKVTEKGKDVELRCDPISGHTALYWYRQSLGQGLEFLIYFQGNSAPDKSGLPSDRFSAERTGGSVSTLTIQRTQQEDSAVYLCASSLARLYEQYFGPGTRLTVT.

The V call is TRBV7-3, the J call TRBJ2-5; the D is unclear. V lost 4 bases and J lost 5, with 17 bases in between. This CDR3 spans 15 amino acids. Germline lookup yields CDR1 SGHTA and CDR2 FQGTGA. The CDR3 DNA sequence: TGTGCCAGCAGCTCCGGAGTTGGCGTGAGGGAGACCCAGTACTTC. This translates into CASSSGVGVRETQYF.

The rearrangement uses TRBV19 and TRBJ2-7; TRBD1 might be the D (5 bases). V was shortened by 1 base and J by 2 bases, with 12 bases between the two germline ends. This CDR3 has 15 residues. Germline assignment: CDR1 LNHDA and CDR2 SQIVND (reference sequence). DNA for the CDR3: TGTGCCAGTAGTATAGCGGCCAGGGAAGCCTACGAGCAGTACTTC. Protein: CASSIAAREAYEQYF.

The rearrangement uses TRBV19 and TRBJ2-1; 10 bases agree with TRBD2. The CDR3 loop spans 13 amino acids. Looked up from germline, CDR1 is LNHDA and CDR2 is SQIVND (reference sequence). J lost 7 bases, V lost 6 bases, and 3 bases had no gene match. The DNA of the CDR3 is TGTGCCAGTAGCCTGACTAGCGGGAATGAGCAGTTCTTC. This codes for CASSLTSGNEQFF.

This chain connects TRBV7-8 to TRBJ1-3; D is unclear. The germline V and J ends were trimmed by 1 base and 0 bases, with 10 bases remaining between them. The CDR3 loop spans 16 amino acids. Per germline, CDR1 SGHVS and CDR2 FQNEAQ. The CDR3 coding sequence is TGTGCCAGCAGCTTAGTTTACGGGATCTCTGGAAACACCATATATTTT. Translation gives CASSLVYGISGNTIYF.

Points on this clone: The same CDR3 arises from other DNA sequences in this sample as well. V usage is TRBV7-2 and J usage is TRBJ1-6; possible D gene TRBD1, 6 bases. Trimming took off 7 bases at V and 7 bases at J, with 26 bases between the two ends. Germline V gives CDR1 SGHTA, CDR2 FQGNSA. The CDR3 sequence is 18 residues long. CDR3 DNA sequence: TGTGCCAGCACCTCGAGCTGGTATCCAGGACAGAAAAATTCACCCCTCCACTTT. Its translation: CASTSSWYPGQKNSPLHF. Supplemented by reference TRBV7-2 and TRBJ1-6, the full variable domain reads GAGVSQSPSNKVTEKGKDVELRCDPISGHTALYWYRQSLGQGLEFLIYFQGNSAPDKSGLPSDRFSAERTGGSVSTLTIQRTQQEDSAVYLCASTSSWYPGQKNSPLHFGNGTRLTVT.

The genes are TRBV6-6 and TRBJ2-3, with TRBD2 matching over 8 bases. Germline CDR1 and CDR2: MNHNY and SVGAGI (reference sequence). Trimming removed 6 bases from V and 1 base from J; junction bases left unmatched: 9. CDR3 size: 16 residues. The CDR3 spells CASRRYTAGGTDTQYF. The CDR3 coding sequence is TGTGCCAGCAGGAGGTACACAGCGGGGGGCACAGATACGCAGTATTTT.

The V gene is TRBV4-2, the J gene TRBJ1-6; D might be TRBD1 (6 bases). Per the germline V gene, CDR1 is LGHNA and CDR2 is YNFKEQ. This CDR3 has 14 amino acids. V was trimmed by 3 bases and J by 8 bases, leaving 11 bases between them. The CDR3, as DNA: TGTGCCAGCAGCCAGCAGGACAGATATTCACCCCTCCACTTT. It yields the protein CASSQQDRYSPLHF.

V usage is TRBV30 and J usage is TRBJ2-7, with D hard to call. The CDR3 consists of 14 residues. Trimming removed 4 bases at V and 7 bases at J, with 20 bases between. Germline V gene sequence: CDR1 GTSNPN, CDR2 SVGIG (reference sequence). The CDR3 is CAWKALLNPGEQYF. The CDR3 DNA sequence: TGTGCCTGGAAAGCCCTCCTGAACCCGGGTGAGCAGTACTTC.

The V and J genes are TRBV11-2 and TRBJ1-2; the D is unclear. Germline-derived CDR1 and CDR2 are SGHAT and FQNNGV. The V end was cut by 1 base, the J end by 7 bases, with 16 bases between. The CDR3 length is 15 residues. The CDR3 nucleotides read TGTGCCAGCAGCTTAGCGTCGGGAGGGTTGGCTGGCTACACCTTC. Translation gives CASSLASGGLAGYTF.

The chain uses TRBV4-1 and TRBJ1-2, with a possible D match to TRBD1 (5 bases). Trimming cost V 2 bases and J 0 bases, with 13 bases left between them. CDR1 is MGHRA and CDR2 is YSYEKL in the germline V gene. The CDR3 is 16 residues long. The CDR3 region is CASSQPGTGANYGYTF. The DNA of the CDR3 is TGCGCCAGCAGCCAACCCGGGACGGGAGCTAACTATGGCTACACCTTC.